This T cell receptor beta chain was identified in a study of blood T cell repertoires in COVID-19. Study background: From T cells, B-cell-depleted T cells, or PBMCs came the material, which was cDNA or gDNA.

Source study methods: Quantification of nucleated cells was approximated via reference gene primer amplification. Sequencing was performed with immunoSEQ multiplex PCR; in TCRdb, only in-frame clones are kept and a portion is missing. V and J calls and clone size are as listed in that table; D and trimming were resolved from the DNA. The sample holds over 200,000 clones, approximately 84% seen once. Germline lookup yields CDR1 LNHDA and CDR2 SQIVND (reference sequence). Trimming took off 0 bases at V and 4 bases at J, with 9 bases between the two ends. CDR3 length: 14 residues. The TCR comes from a woman between 45 and 65 years old with active or convalescent COVID-19. This sequence joins TRBV19 and TRBJ1-1; D perhaps matches TRBD1 (5 bases). The sample consisted of peripheral blood. This CDR3 is CASSIDGGRTEAFF. The CDR3 DNA follows: TGTGCCAGTAGTATAGACGGGGGTCGCACTGAAGCTTTCTTT.